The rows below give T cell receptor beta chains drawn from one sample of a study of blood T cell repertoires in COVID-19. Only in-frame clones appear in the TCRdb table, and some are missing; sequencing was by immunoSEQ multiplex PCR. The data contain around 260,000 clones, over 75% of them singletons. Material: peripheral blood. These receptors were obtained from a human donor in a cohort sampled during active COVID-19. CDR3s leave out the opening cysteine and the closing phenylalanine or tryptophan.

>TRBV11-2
ASSLGGLSYEQY
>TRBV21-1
ASSKLPLGIHPEAF
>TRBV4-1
ASSQDPRSGSRPEQY
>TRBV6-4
ASSEGRNTEAF
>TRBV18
ASSPPMGQETQY
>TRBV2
ASSGGGTGAEQY
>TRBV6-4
ASSVSVTDTQY
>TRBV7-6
ASSRTGRTGYT
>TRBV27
ASSLSRTSGSEQY
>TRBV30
AWSVGGPRTGKNTEAF
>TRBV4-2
ASSQEAGGSSYEQY
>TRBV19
ASKPRNTEAF
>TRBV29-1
SVGGTSNLLEQY
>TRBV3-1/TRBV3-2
ASSRGTGEAF
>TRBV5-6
ASSSQGRWETQY
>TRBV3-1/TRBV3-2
ASSPAGRSNEQF
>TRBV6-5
ASVGQLNTEAF
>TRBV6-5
ASTAGGPRQY
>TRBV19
ASSSPTGVLTDTQY
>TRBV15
ATSRSGASYNEQF
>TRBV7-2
ATGTPNQETQY
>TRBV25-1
ASPSGDPYNEQF
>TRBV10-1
ASSEFSGRPSNEQF
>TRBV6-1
ASSEGHRQNSPLH
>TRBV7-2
ASGLAPGEQY
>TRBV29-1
SVRGQGWSDTQY
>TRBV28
ASSLRVWTGGSVAKNIQY
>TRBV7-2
ASSLVPTGTNEKLF
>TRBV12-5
ASGFGGNQPQH
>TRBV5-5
ASSLVWGGDLGYT
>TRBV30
AWSAAGGTDTQY
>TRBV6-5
ASRPQGIHYGYT
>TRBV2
ASTVTGEEQF
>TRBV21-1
ASSAYFRWTEAF
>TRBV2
ASRLLGGNEQF
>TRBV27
ASSLSTLGTQY
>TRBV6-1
ASSGDRVISNQPQH
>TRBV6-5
ASSYAGTQSEQY
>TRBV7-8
ASSSYQIAGGTIY
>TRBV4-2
ASSQDGGEGAAF
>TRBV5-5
ASSLVEGVTEAF
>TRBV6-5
ASRVGTGVGYEQY
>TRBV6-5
ASSYSAEQYNEKLF
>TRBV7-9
ASSLEDRVEY
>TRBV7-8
ASSLDGAGVGEQF
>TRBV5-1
ANIPKGENQPQH
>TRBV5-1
ASSSRTSGRAAGELF
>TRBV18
ASSRDEHGYT
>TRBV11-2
ASSYGLAGGKF
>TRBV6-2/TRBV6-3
ASSDPGFVGEKLF
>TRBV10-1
ASSSHRDSAYEQY
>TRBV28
ASSLGGFLQETQY
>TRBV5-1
ASRIGTSGTTDTQY